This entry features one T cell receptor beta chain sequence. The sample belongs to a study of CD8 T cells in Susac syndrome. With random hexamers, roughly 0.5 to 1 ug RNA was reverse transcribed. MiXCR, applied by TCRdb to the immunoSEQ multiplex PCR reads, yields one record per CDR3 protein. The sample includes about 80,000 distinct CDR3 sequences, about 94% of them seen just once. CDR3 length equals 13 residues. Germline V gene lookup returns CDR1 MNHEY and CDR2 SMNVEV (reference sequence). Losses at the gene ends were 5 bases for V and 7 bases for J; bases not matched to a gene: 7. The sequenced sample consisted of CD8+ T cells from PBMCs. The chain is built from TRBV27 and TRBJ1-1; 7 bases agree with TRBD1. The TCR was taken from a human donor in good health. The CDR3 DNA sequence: TGTGCCAGCAGTCCCAGAGGACAGGTTGAAGCTTTCTTT. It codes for CASSPRGQVEAFF.